The 29 T cell receptor beta chains reported below all come from one sample, sequenced in a study of blood T cell repertoires in COVID-19 (dated by TCRdb to about 2020). To prepare the library, the immunoSEQ multiplex PCR assay was applied. The clones in this table, taken by TCRdb from immuneACCESS, are in-frame only. Not every clone is retained; where verified, under half of the shortfall comes from an unresolved V gene, and the cause of the rest is unknown. Present in this sample are approximately 250,000 clones, around 90% of which were seen just once. The ten largest clones take up roughly 10% of the sample. The specimen sequenced was peripheral blood. Receptors originate from a woman in her 70s with COVID-19, enrolled during active disease.

This clone was seen only once. The V call is TRBV18, the J call TRBJ1-1; no firm D call. The germline V gene has CDR1 KGHSH and CDR2 LQKENI. This CDR3 contains 15 residues. V was cut by 2 bases and J by 4 bases, with 14 bases left in between. The CDR3 reads CASSPSVAGSTEAFF. CDR3 nucleotide sequence: TGTGCCAGCTCACCAAGTGTGGCGGGGAGCACTGAAGCTTTCTTT.

V is TRBV19 and J is TRBJ2-3; D may be TRBD2 (5 bases). The CDR3 is 12 amino acids. Germline loops: CDR1 LNHDA, CDR2 SQIVND (reference sequence). Deletions cut 6 bases from V and 4 bases from J, with 8 bases between. The CDR3 nucleotides read TGTGCCAGTAGGAGGGAAGCAGATACGCAGTATTTT. Translated: CASRREADTQYF. The full variable domain, its missing parts supplied by reference TRBV19 and TRBJ2-3, is DGGITQSPKYLFRKEGQNVTLSCEQNLNHDAMYWYRQDPGQGLRLIYYSQIVNDFQKGDIAEGYSVSREKKESFPLTVTSAQKNPTAFYLCASRREADTQYFGPGTRLTVL.

This chain joins TRBV11-2 and TRBJ1-5; 9 positions agree with TRBD1. CDR1 is SGHAT, CDR2 FQNNGV, per germline. Trimming took 8 bases from V and 6 from J; bases not matched to a gene: 5. The CDR3 spans 13 residues. CDR3 amino acids: CASQGTGLQPQHF. Written as DNA, the CDR3 is TGTGCCAGCCAGGGGACAGGGCTTCAGCCCCAGCATTTT. Full variable domain (missing parts from reference TRBV11-2 and TRBJ1-5): EAGVAQSPRYKIIEKRQSVAFWCNPISGHATLYWYQQILGQGPKLLIQFQNNGVVDDSQLPKDRFSAERLKGVDSTLKIQPAKLEDSAVYLCASQGTGLQPQHFGDGTRLSIL.

Concerning this clone: Other DNA sequences within the sample encode an identical CDR3. This chain links TRBV7-9 with TRBJ1-5; D is uncertain. V was clipped by 3 bases and J by 5 bases, with 5 bases between them. CDR1 is SEHNR and CDR2 is FQNEAQ in the germline V gene (reference sequence). There are 12 residues in the CDR3. The CDR3: CASSFGDQPQHF. Here the CDR3 DNA reads TGTGCCAGCAGCTTCGGGGATCAGCCCCAGCATTTT.

The CDR3 reads CASSQPDRVGYTF. The CDR3 region has the DNA TGTGCCAGCAGTCAGCCGGACAGGGTCGGCTACACCTTC. The V and J genes are TRBV27 and TRBJ1-2; 8 nucleotides agree with TRBD1. The junction had 7 bases not matched to a gene; V was cut back by 5 bases and J by 8 bases. Germline V CDR1 and CDR2: MNHEY, SMNVEV (reference sequence). This CDR3 has 13 residues.

V gene TRBV27 combines with J gene TRBJ2-3; 7 nucleotides line up with TRBD2. Germline V gene lookup returns CDR1 MNHEY and CDR2 SMNVEV (reference sequence). V shed 3 bases, J shed 1 base, and the junction held 16 bases outside the gene matches. The CDR3 loop spans 19 amino acids. CDR3 in DNA: TGTGCCAGCAGTTTTGAAGCCACCCTTAGCGGGCGGGGCACAGATACGCAGTATTTT. Translation gives CASSFEATLSGRGTDTQYF.

The chain links TRBV28 to TRBJ1-5, with 7 bases matching TRBD1. CDR3 length equals 14 residues. Germline values: CDR1 MDHEN, CDR2 SYDVKM. The V and J ends lost 3 bases and 7 bases, in that order; junction bases with no gene match: 6. In DNA form, the CDR3 reads TGTGCCAGCAGTTTGTTGACAGGGTACCAGCCCCAGCATTTT. It codes for CASSLLTGYQPQHF.

This clone was detected once. This chain connects TRBV6-6 to TRBJ1-1; D uncertain. Trimming cost V 6 bases and J 2 bases, with 22 bases left between them. The CDR3 is made up of 17 amino acids. CDR1 and CDR2 from the germline V gene are MNHNY and SVGAGI (reference sequence). CDR3 region: CASSRPGFGRGNTEAFF. For the CDR3, the DNA is TGTGCCAGCAGCCGACCTGGTTTCGGACGGGGTAACACTGAAGCTTTCTTT.

This sequence joins TRBV19 and TRBJ1-5, with D unresolved. Trimming pared 1 base from V and 0 bases from J, leaving 10 bases between. The CDR3 totals 16 residues. From germline, CDR1 is LNHDA and CDR2 SQIVND (reference sequence). The CDR3 loop is CASSIVWQYSNQPQHF. The CDR3 nucleotides are TGTGCCAGTAGTATAGTCTGGCAGTATAGCAATCAGCCCCAGCATTTT. Together with reference TRBV19 and TRBJ1-5, the CDR3 gives the full variable domain: DGGITQSPKYLFRKEGQNVTLSCEQNLNHDAMYWYRQDPGQGLRLIYYSQIVNDFQKGDIAEGYSVSREKKESFPLTVTSAQKNPTAFYLCASSIVWQYSNQPQHFGDGTRLSIL.

This sequence joins TRBV9 and TRBJ1-2; D perhaps matches TRBD1 (6 bases). The V end lost 3 bases, the J end lost 3 bases, and 12 bases lay between the germline ends. Germline V gene lookup returns CDR1 SGDLS and CDR2 YYNGEE. The CDR3 contains 14 residues. The CDR3 protein is CASSETQGYYGYTF. Written as DNA, the CDR3 is TGTGCCAGCAGCGAAACCCAGGGGTACTATGGCTACACCTTC.

The rearrangement uses TRBV6-7 and TRBJ2-2; no firm D call. TRBV6-7 is an open reading frame whose function is uncertain. CDR3 length: 14 residues. Trimming took 1 base from V and 8 from J, leaving 11 bases between them. The CDR3 region has the DNA TGTGCCAGCAGTTACTGGTACCTGAGTGGGGAGCTGTTTTTT. It specifies CASSYWYLSGELFF.

The chain is built from TRBV6-2 or TRBV6-3 and TRBJ2-5; weak D call: TRBD1 (6 bases). Trimming pared 2 bases from V and 2 bases from J, leaving 18 bases between. CDR1 is MNHEY and CDR2 is SVGEGT in the germline V gene. The CDR3 extends over 17 amino acids. Written as DNA, the CDR3 is TGTGCCAGCAGTTACGGCCCTGAGGGGGTAGGGCAAGAGACCCAGTACTTC. It yields the protein CASSYGPEGVGQETQYF.

The chain is built from TRBV30 and TRBJ2-7; 9 bases line up with TRBD2. Unmatched junction bases numbered 21, after V lost 2 bases and J lost 7 bases. This CDR3 contains 18 residues. Germline V gene lookup returns CDR1 GTSNPN and CDR2 SVGIG (reference sequence). The CDR3 nucleotides are TGTGCCTGGAGTTACAAGAGAATGCCAGCGGGGGGTATGGGGGAGCAGTACTTC. Translation: CAWSYKRMPAGGMGEQYF. The full variable domain, rest sourced from reference TRBV30 and TRBJ2-7, is SQTIHQWPATLVQPVGSPLSLECTVEGTSNPNLYWYRQAAGRGLQLLFYSVGIGQISSEVPQNLSASRPQDRQFILSSKKLLLSDSGFYLCAWSYKRMPAGGMGEQYFGPGTRLTVT.

This clone was seen once. The chain recombines TRBV18 with TRBJ2-3; D may be TRBD2 (6 bases). The CDR3 has 15 residues. The germline gives CDR1 KGHSH, CDR2 LQKENI. V shed 2 bases and J shed 7 bases, with 16 bases lying between them. The CDR3 coding sequence is TGTGCCAGCTCACCATCCTCGCGGGACGGGAATACGCAGTATTTT. It encodes CASSPSSRDGNTQYF.

Points on this clone: Other DNA sequences within the sample encode an identical CDR3. The chain joins TRBV4-2 to TRBJ2-1, with 12 bases identical to TRBD2. Looked up from germline, CDR1 is LGHNA and CDR2 is YNFKEQ. The CDR3 has 15 residues. After removal of 4 bases from V and 5 bases from J, the junction contained 3 bases not matched to a gene. In DNA, the CDR3 is TGTGCCAGCAGCCGGAGACTAGCGGGGGACAATGAGCAGTTCTTC. It is translated as CASSRRLAGDNEQFF.

This chain links TRBV20-1 with TRBJ2-7; D is unresolved. CDR1 and CDR2 from the germline V gene are DFQATT and SNEGSKA (reference sequence). The CDR3 runs 10 residues. V shed 3 bases and J shed 3 bases, with 3 bases lying between them. The DNA for the CDR3 is TGCAGTGCTAGCGTCTACGAGCAGTACTTC. It encodes CSASVYEQYF.

The chain combines TRBV11-3 with TRBJ2-1; D not certain. Germline CDR1 is SGHNT and CDR2 is YENEEA. This CDR3 region has 15 residues. V lost 3 bases and J lost 5, with 14 bases in between. The CDR3 coding sequence is TGTGCCAGCAGCTTCCAGTCCCCCCGGGACAATGAGCAGTTCTTC. Encoded protein: CASSFQSPRDNEQFF.

Only one count was recorded for this clone. Other DNA sequences of this sample code for an identical CDR3. This sequence joins TRBV5-1 and TRBJ2-7, with 8 bases lining up with TRBD2. CDR1 is SGHRS and CDR2 is YFSETQ in the germline V gene. The CDR3 loop spans 14 amino acids. The V and J ends lost 2 bases and 0 bases, in that order; junction bases with no gene match: 1. The CDR3 region is CASSFSGSSYEQYF. CDR3 DNA: TGCGCCAGCAGCTTCAGCGGGAGCTCCTACGAGCAGTACTTC.

In DNA, the CDR3 is TGCAGCGTTGAACCAGGGAACACCGGGGAGCTGTTTTTT. Translated: CSVEPGNTGELFF. The rearrangement uses TRBV29-1 and TRBJ2-2; D unresolved. Trimming removed 2 bases from V and 1 base from J, with 5 bases in between. The CDR3 is made up of 13 amino acids. In germline, CDR1 is SQVTM, CDR2 ANQGSEA.

V and J are TRBV4-2 and TRBJ2-3; D possibly corresponds to TRBD1 (6 bases). The V and J ends lost 2 bases and 6 bases respectively, with 9 bases between them. This CDR3 contains 13 residues. Germline V gene lookup returns CDR1 LGHNA and CDR2 YNFKEQ. CDR3 residues: CASSQNRADTQYF. In DNA form, the CDR3 reads TGTGCCAGCAGCCAAAACAGGGCCGATACGCAGTATTTT.

The chain combines TRBV5-6 with TRBJ1-1; the D is unclear. CDR1 and CDR2 from the germline V gene are SGHDT and YYEEEE. CDR3 length: 16 amino acids. Trimming took 6 bases from V and 1 from J, leaving 19 bases between them. The CDR3 region is CASTNSRGLRNTEAFF. CDR3 nucleotides: TGTGCCAGCACCAATTCTCGGGGATTGAGGAACACTGAAGCTTTCTTT.

This clone was found once. The chain has TRBV6-5 and TRBJ2-1, with 10 bases that match TRBD2. The length of the CDR3 is 15 residues. The V gene end was trimmed by 4 bases and the J gene end by 3 bases; junction bases not matched to a gene: 3. The germline V gene has CDR1 MNHEY and CDR2 SVGAGI. CDR3 DNA sequence: TGTGCCAGCAGTTTCCTAGCGGGAGACTACAATGAGCAGTTCTTC. Translation: CASSFLAGDYNEQFF.

This clone was picked up a small number of times. The CDR3 region has the DNA TGTGCCAGCAGTTCGGACAGGGGCCCAGGACAGCCCCAGCATTTT. This sequence encodes CASSSDRGPGQPQHF. The chain carries TRBV6-6 and TRBJ1-5; 9 nucleotides align to TRBD1. The length of the CDR3 is 15 residues. In germline, CDR1 is MNHNY, CDR2 SVGAGI (reference sequence). V shed 4 bases and J 7 bases; nucleotides not matched to a gene: 8.

V gene TRBV11-3 combines with J gene TRBJ2-7; the match to TRBD2 covers 8 bases. The junction had 5 bases not matched to a gene; V was cut back by 4 bases and J by 3 bases. CDR1 SGHNT and CDR2 YENEEA come from the germline V gene. This CDR3 contains 14 residues. The CDR3 bases are TGTGCCAGCAGCTCGGGACTAGTCGACTACGAGCAGTACTTC. Protein product: CASSSGLVDYEQYF.

The V call is TRBV7-8, the J call TRBJ1-2; D may be TRBD1 (5 bases). With 3 bases removed from V and 3 bases from J, the gap between germline ends came to 11 bases. In germline, CDR1 is SGHVS, CDR2 FQNEAQ. CDR3 length: 14 residues. The chain's CDR3 is CASSLGGSHYGYTF. The CDR3 DNA reads TGTGCCAGCAGCTTGGGGGGGAGTCACTATGGCTACACCTTC.

This clone was picked up a small number of times. The J gene is TRBJ2-2, the V gene TRBV19; no firm D call. The CDR3 runs 14 residues. Trimming removed 9 bases at V and 4 bases at J, with 15 bases between. Germline CDR1 is LNHDA and CDR2 is SQIVND (reference sequence). CDR3 sequence (DNA): TGTGCCAGCCGGGTGACCACCAGCACCGGGGAGCTGTTTTTT. This encodes CASRVTTSTGELFF. The full variable domain, its missing parts supplied by reference TRBV19 and TRBJ2-2, is DGGITQSPKYLFRKEGQNVTLSCEQNLNHDAMYWYRQDPGQGLRLIYYSQIVNDFQKGDIAEGYSVSREKKESFPLTVTSAQKNPTAFYLCASRVTTSTGELFFGEGSRLTVL.

About this clone itself: The same CDR3 can be traced to other DNA sequences in this sample. The V call is TRBV9, the J call TRBJ2-1; 9 positions match TRBD2. V lost 4 bases, J lost 0 bases, and 2 bases stayed unmatched. The CDR3 is made up of 15 amino acids. Germline values: CDR1 SGDLS, CDR2 YYNGEE. CDR3 loop: CASSPTSGSYNEQFF. The CDR3, as DNA: TGTGCCAGCAGCCCGACTAGCGGCTCCTACAATGAGCAGTTCTTC. The full variable domain, in which reference TRBV9 and TRBJ2-1 provide the parts outside the CDR3, is DSGVTQTPKHLITATGQRVTLRCSPRSGDLSVYWYQQSLDQGLQFLIQYYNGEERAKGNILERFSAQQFPDLHSELNLSSLELGDSALYFCASSPTSGSYNEQFFGPGTRLTVL.

The rearrangement uses TRBV19 and TRBJ1-1; a weak D match, TRBD1 (6 bases). The CDR3 is made up of 14 amino acids. In germline, CDR1 is LNHDA, CDR2 SQIVND (reference sequence). The V end lost 7 bases, the J end lost 3 bases, and 15 bases lay between the germline ends. CDR3 bases: TGTGCCAGTACAGGTACAGGGACCCACACTGAAGCTTTCTTT. It translates to CASTGTGTHTEAFF.

The chain links TRBV28 to TRBJ1-1, with D possibly being TRBD1 (5 bases). The CDR3 length is 14 residues. Germline V gene data show CDR1 as MDHEN and CDR2 as SYDVKM. V lost 7 bases and J 1 base, leaving 13 bases between the germline ends. CDR3 sequence: CASTIRVANTEAFF. CDR3 bases: TGTGCCAGCACTATCAGGGTAGCGAACACTGAAGCTTTCTTT.